This T cell receptor beta chain comes out of a study of CD8+CD57+ T cells in acquired aplastic anemia. At the level of the study: Each DNA sample taken from sorted CD4+ and CD8+ cells came to around 2.9 ug on average. General observations from the study: Patients shared some 30 CD8+ CDR3 sequences with controls.

The CDR3 is 17 residues long. V dropped 6 bases and J dropped 4; count of bases not matched to a gene: 9. Germline V gives CDR1 WNHNN, CDR2 SYGVQD (reference sequence). There are a few counts of this clonotype. What it binds is unknown. In patients chosen for sequencing, flow cytometry had shown CD8+CD57+ cell expansion. Every one of the patients had aplastic anemia (severe, acquired). Profiles of TCR beta VDJ and CDR3 were generated from a genomic DNA template. One entry per CDR3 protein, called by TCRdb with MiXCR from the reads. The data contain fewer than 200,000 distinct CDR3 sequences, almost 50% of them singletons.

Sequencing was carried out using sorted CD4+, CD8+, or CD8+CD57+ T cells (not recorded which) from PBMCs. The chain uses TRBV10-1 and TRBJ2-5; 15 bases match TRBD2. The origin of this receptor is a human donor with aplastic anemia. The CDR3 nucleotides read TGCGCCAGCAGCCGGACTAGCGGGGGGGCCGGGGGAGAGACCCAGTACTTC. This encodes CASSRTSGGAGGETQYF.